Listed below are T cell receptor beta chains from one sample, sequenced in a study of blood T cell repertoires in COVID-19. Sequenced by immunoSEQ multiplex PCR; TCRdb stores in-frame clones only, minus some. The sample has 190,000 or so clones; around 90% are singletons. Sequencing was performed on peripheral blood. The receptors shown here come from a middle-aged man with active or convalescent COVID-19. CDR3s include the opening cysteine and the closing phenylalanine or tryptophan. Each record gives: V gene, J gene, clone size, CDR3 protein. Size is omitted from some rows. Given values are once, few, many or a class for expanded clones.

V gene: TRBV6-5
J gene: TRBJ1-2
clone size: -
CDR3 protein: CASRSAVGDYGYTF

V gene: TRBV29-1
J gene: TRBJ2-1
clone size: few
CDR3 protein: CSVYGERSYNEQFF

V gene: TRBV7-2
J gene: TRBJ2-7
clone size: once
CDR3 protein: CASSFMYEQYF

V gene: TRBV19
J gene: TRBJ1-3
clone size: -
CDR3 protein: CASSIATRAGNTIYF

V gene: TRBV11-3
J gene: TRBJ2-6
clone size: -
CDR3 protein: CASSSRLGGLSGANVLTF

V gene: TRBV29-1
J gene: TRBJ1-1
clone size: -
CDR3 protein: CSVESPDKNTEAFF

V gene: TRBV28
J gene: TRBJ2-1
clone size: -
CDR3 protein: CASKGQTVSNEQFF

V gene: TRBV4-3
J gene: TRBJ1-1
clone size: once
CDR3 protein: CASSQVAGQLNTEAFF

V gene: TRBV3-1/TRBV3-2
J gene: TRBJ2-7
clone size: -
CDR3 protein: CASSQGTGGGVKEQYF

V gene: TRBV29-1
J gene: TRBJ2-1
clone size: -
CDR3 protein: CSVGQGSYNEQFF

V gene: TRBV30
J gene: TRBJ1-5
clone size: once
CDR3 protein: CAWRRQGFNQPQHF

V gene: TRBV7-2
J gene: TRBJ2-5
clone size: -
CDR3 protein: CASRTVVGAVETQYF

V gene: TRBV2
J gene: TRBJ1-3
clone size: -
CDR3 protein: CASSEVGQSSGNTIYF

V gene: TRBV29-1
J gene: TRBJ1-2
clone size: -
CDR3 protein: CSVGGTGNIEGYTF

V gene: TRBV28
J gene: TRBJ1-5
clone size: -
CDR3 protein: CASSHSLRAQPQHF

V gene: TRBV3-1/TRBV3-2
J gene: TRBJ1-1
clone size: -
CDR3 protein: CASRPLQGAGNTEAFF

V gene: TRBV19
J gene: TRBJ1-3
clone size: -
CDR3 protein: CASRDRGLPSAGNTIYF

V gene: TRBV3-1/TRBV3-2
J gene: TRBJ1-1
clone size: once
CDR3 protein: CASSHLNRNTEAFF

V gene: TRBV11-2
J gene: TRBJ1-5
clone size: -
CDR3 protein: CASSLDNSGQGNQPQHF

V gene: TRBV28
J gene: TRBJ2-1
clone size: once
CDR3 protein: CASSPPDRAYNEQFF

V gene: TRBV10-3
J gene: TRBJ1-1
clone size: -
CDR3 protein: CAISEGEDTEAFF

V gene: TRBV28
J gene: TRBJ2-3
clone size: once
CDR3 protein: CASSLYSGGGTDTQYF

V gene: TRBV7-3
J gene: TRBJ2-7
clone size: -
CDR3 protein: CASSLGQGISYEQYF

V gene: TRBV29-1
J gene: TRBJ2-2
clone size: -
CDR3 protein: CSVQGGGSGELFF

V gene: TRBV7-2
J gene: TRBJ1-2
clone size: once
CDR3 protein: CASSAGDRRLYGYTF

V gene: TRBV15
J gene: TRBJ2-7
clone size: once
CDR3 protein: CATSRDRDYEQYF

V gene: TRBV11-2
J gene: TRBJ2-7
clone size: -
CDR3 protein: CASTKRATGSYEQYF

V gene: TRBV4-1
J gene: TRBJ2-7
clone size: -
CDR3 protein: CASSPRDRGRGEQYF

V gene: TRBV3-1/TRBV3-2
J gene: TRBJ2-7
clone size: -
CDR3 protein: CASSSRGVYEQYF

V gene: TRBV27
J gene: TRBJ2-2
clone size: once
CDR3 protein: CASSSGTGGGNTGELFF

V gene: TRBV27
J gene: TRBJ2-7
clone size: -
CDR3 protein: CASSPPGQGSEQYF

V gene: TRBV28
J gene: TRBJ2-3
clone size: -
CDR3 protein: CASRAPIWGDAQLVDTQYF

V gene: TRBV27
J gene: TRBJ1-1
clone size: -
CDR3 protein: CASSLSRNTEAFF

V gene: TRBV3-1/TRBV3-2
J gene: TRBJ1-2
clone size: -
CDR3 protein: CASSQDGTGGIYGYTF

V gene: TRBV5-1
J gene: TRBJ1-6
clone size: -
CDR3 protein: CASSPRGDRGSYSPLHF

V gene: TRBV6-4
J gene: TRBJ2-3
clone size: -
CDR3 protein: CASSEGGSTDTQYF

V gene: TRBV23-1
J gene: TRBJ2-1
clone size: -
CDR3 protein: CASSQSGSYNEQFF

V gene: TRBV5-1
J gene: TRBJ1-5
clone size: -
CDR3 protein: CASSLTGTGGNQPQHF

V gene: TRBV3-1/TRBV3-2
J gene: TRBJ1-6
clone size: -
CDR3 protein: CASSGGSPLHF